The 29 T cell receptor beta chains in this list originate from one sample, sequenced in a study of cytomegalovirus exposure and HLA in healthy donors. Researchers ran the PCR with 60 Vbeta and 13 Jbeta primers. Sequencing was performed with immunoSEQ multiplex PCR; in TCRdb, only in-frame clones are kept and a portion is missing. The sample shows approximately 140,000 clones, roughly 73% of them seen only once. Sequenced: PBMCs. The receptors derive from a woman aged 18-30 years in good health and CMV-seronegative.

V usage is TRBV5-1 and J usage is TRBJ2-3; 10 bases line up with TRBD2. Germline values: CDR1 SGHRS, CDR2 YFSETQ. V lost 2 bases, J lost 4 bases, and 1 base stayed unmatched. The length of the CDR3 is 14 residues. The CDR3 bases are TGCGCCAGCAGCTTCGGGACTAGCGCAGATACGCAGTATTTT. Amino acid sequence: CASSFGTSADTQYF.

This chain joins TRBV19 and TRBJ1-2; TRBD1 is a possible D gene (5 bases). V lost 3 bases to trimming and J lost 2 bases, with 13 bases between them. The CDR3 covers 15 residues. Germline V gives CDR1 LNHDA, CDR2 SQIVND (reference sequence). The CDR3 sequence is CASSMSETENYGYTF. The DNA for the CDR3 is TGTGCCAGTAGTATGTCGGAGACAGAAAACTATGGCTACACCTTC.

The chain combines TRBV10-3 with TRBJ2-3; 15 nucleotides agree with TRBD2. The germline gives CDR1 ENHRY, CDR2 SYGVKD. J lost 4 bases, V lost 4 bases, and 3 bases had no gene match. The CDR3 totals 16 residues. CDR3 sequence reads: CAISAWTSGGADTQYF. As DNA, the CDR3 is TGTGCCATCAGTGCCTGGACTAGCGGGGGGGCAGATACGCAGTATTTT.

This chain links TRBV4-3 with TRBJ2-2, with D unresolved. There are 13 residues in the CDR3. The V and J ends lost 5 bases and 3 bases respectively, with 7 bases between them. CDR1 and CDR2 (germline): LGHNA, YSLEER. The CDR3 nucleotides read TGCGCCAGCAGCAACGCGGACACCGGGGAGCTGTTTTTT. It is translated as CASSNADTGELFF.

V gene TRBV7-2 combines with J gene TRBJ2-3; weak D call: TRBD1 (5 bases). CDR1 and CDR2 (germline): SGHTA, FQGNSA. The V end was cut by 3 bases, the J end by 1 base, with 11 bases between. This CDR3 comprises 15 residues. CDR3 amino acids: CASSFQGTGTDTQYF. As DNA, the CDR3 is TGTGCCAGCAGCTTTCAGGGAACTGGCACAGATACGCAGTATTTT.

This clone was observed a single time. The chain is built from TRBV10-3 and TRBJ2-3, with TRBD2 identical over 8 bases. Germline-derived CDR1 and CDR2 are ENHRY and SYGVKD. V was pared by 6 bases and J by 6 bases, with 11 bases of the junction left unmatched. This CDR3 is built from 15 residues. In DNA form, the CDR3 reads TGTGCCATCAGCGCCTCTGCCGGGGGGGAGGATACGCAGTATTTT. Protein: CAISASAGGEDTQYF.

This chain connects TRBV19 to TRBJ2-5; D is possibly TRBD1 (7 bases). V lost 2 bases and J 5 bases, leaving 12 bases between the germline ends. Germline CDR1 is LNHDA and CDR2 is SQIVND (reference sequence). CDR3 length: 14 residues. CDR3 nucleotides: TGTGCCAGTAGTATACAGGGGGGATGGGAGACCCAGTACTTC. This encodes CASSIQGGWETQYF.

The gene calls are TRBV11-2 and TRBJ2-7; weak D call: TRBD2 (6 bases). With 7 bases removed from V and 2 bases from J, the gap between germline ends came to 18 bases. Germline loops: CDR1 SGHAT, CDR2 FQNNGV. This CDR3 region has 15 residues. This CDR3 is CASTIQAGGAYEQYF. Written as DNA, the CDR3 is TGTGCCAGCACCATTCAAGCTGGAGGGGCCTACGAGCAGTACTTC.

This rearrangement joins TRBV7-2 to TRBJ2-7; TRBD2 might be the D (6 bases). Germline CDR1 is SGHTA and CDR2 is FQGNSA. Trimming stripped 5 bases from V and 3 bases from J, with 17 bases between. This CDR3 comprises 15 residues. The CDR3 protein is CASSLVAGLDYEQYF. The CDR3 DNA reads TGTGCCAGCAGCCTGGTTGCGGGGCTCGACTACGAGCAGTACTTC.

V is TRBV7-9 and J is TRBJ2-7; 12 nucleotides line up with TRBD2. Germline CDR1 is SEHNR and CDR2 is FQNEAQ (reference sequence). The V and J ends lost 1 base and 1 base, in that order; junction bases with no gene match: 2. The CDR3 runs 16 residues. The CDR3 DNA sequence: TGTGCCAGCAGCTTAGATGGGACTAGCGGGTCCTACGAGCAGTACGTC. Translation gives CASSLDGTSGSYEQYV.

V and J are TRBV4-3 and TRBJ1-4; D is possibly TRBD1 (5 bases). Trimming took 4 bases from V and 8 from J, leaving 17 bases between them. Germline loops: CDR1 LGHNA, CDR2 YSLEER. This CDR3 comprises 15 residues. CDR3 amino acids: CASSLGPQGGEKLFF. The CDR3 coding sequence is TGCGCCAGCAGCCTAGGCCCCCAGGGAGGCGAAAAACTGTTTTTT.

The chain couples TRBV7-9 to TRBJ1-2; 9 nucleotides match TRBD1. There are 16 residues in the CDR3. With V trimmed by 8 bases and J by 1 base, 11 bases remained unmatched. Per germline, CDR1 SEHNR and CDR2 FQNEAQ (reference sequence). The CDR3 nucleotides read TGTGCCAGCGGGAGTAGGGGGACAGGGCATAACTATGGCTACACCTTC. As protein: CASGSRGTGHNYGYTF. The entire variable domain, with the rest obtained from reference TRBV7-9 and TRBJ1-2, is as follows: DTGVSQNPRHKITKRGQNVTFRCDPISEHNRLYWYRQTLGQGPEFLTYFQNEAQLEKSRLLSDRFSAERPKGSFSTLEIQRTEQGDSAMYLCASGSRGTGHNYGYTFGSGTRLTVV.

The V and J genes are TRBV14 and TRBJ2-1; 7 bases are a match to TRBD2. V gave up 3 bases and J gave up 0 bases; unmatched junction bases: 8. Germline V gene data show CDR1 as SGHDN and CDR2 as FVKESK. The CDR3 sequence is 17 residues long. The CDR3 nucleotides read TGTGCCAGCAGCCACTGGCTCGGCGGGAGCTCCTACAATGAGCAGTTCTTC. Its translation: CASSHWLGGSSYNEQFF.

The rearrangement uses TRBV5-1 and TRBJ2-1; D is undetermined. V lost 0 bases and J 0 bases, leaving 10 bases between the germline ends. The CDR3 contains 16 residues. From germline, CDR1 is SGHRS and CDR2 YFSETQ. CDR3 DNA sequence: TGCGCCAGCAGCTTGGGAGCCTTGAGCTCCTACAATGAGCAGTTCTTC. Encoded protein: CASSLGALSSYNEQFF.

V is TRBV9 and J is TRBJ2-2, with 7 bases identical to TRBD2. CDR1 and CDR2 from the germline V gene are SGDLS and YYNGEE. The CDR3 is made up of 15 amino acids. V was clipped by 2 bases and J by 4 bases; unmatched bases: 5. The CDR3 sequence is CASSVTGGGTGELFF. In DNA, the CDR3 is TGTGCCAGCAGCGTTACGGGAGGAGGCACCGGGGAGCTGTTTTTT.

The chain recombines TRBV9 with TRBJ1-2; TRBD1 agrees at 8 bases. This CDR3 spans 14 amino acids. In germline, CDR1 is SGDLS, CDR2 YYNGEE. V trimming: 2 bases; J trimming: 4 bases; junction bases outside the gene matches: 4. The chain's CDR3 is CASSVLQGGYGYTF. In DNA form, the CDR3 reads TGTGCCAGCAGCGTCTTACAGGGGGGCTATGGCTACACCTTC.

V is TRBV5-1 and J is TRBJ2-1, with D tentatively TRBD2 (6 bases). Trimming left V 4 bases short and J 7 bases short, with 15 bases between. The CDR3 totals 14 residues. The germline CDR1 and CDR2 sequences are SGHRS and YFSETQ. CDR3 sequence (DNA): TGCGCCAGCAGCGGTAATACGGGGGTGAATGAGCAGTTCTTC. Protein sequence: CASSGNTGVNEQFF. Full variable domain (outside the CDR3, taken from reference TRBV5-1 and TRBJ2-1): KAGVTQTPRYLIKTRGQQVTLSCSPISGHRSVSWYQQTPGQGLQFLFEYFSETQRNKGNFPGRFSGRQFSNSRSEMNVSTLELGDSALYLCASSGNTGVNEQFFGPGTRLTVL.

This clone was seen a few times. The chain carries TRBV4-3 and TRBJ2-6; TRBD2 might be the D (6 bases). V was clipped by 5 bases and J by 0 bases, with 14 bases between them. Germline CDR1 reads LGHNA; CDR2 reads YSLEER. This CDR3 has 17 residues. For the CDR3, the DNA is TGCGCCAGCAGCTTGGGACTTAGCTCCTCTGGGGCCAACGTCCTGACTTTC. Translated, it gives CASSLGLSSSGANVLTF.

This clone has a single count. The V and J genes are TRBV7-2 and TRBJ1-5; D ambiguous. This CDR3 contains 18 residues. Looked up from germline, CDR1 is SGHTA and CDR2 is FQGNSA. Deletions cut 3 bases from V and 4 bases from J, with 22 bases between. The chain's CDR3 is CASSFKGGSVIGNQPQHF. The CDR3 coding sequence is TGTGCCAGCAGCTTTAAGGGCGGGTCAGTTATTGGGAATCAGCCCCAGCATTTT.

The chain employs TRBV5-4 and TRBJ2-5; 7 bases fit TRBD1. The CDR3 sequence is 14 residues long. The germline V gene has CDR1 SGHNT and CDR2 YYREEE (reference sequence). Unmatched junction bases numbered 3, after V lost 0 bases and J lost 4 bases. The CDR3 region is CASSLDRGRETQYF. CDR3 DNA: TGTGCCAGCAGCTTGGACAGGGGCCGAGAGACCCAGTACTTC.

This clone was seen only a few times. The gene calls are TRBV12-5 and TRBJ2-5; D is uncertain. CDR1 and CDR2 from the germline V gene are LGHNT and FRNRAP. Trimming removed 1 base at V and 5 bases at J, with 8 bases between. This CDR3 comprises 13 residues. CDR3 loop: CASGLAIRETQYF. The CDR3 DNA is TGTGCTAGTGGTTTGGCAATCCGGGAGACCCAGTACTTC.

This rearrangement joins TRBV7-2 to TRBJ2-3; TRBD2 aligns across 11 bases. Germline CDR1 is SGHTA and CDR2 is FQGNSA. The CDR3 runs 18 residues. Unmatched junction bases numbered 9, after V lost 1 base and J lost 3 bases. CDR3 DNA sequence: TGTGCCAGCAGCTTAGTGGGCTTACTAGCGGGAGTAACAGATACGCAGTATTTT. This gives the protein CASSLVGLLAGVTDTQYF.

This rearrangement joins TRBV12-5 to TRBJ1-4; 7 bases are shared with TRBD1. The CDR3 length is 18 residues. With V trimmed by 0 bases and J by 7 bases, 14 bases remained unmatched. Germline loops: CDR1 LGHNT, CDR2 FRNRAP. CDR3 nucleotide sequence: TGTGCTAGTGGTTTGGTCGCCCACTGGGCAGGGGGTGGTGAAAAACTGTTTTTT. This translates into CASGLVAHWAGGGEKLFF.

The V and J genes are TRBV7-2 and TRBJ1-1; TRBD1 might be the D (6 bases). The length of the CDR3 is 15 residues. The V and J ends lost 6 bases and 8 bases respectively, with 22 bases between them. Germline V lookup: CDR1 SGHTA, CDR2 FQGNSA. The CDR3 nucleotides are TGTGCCAGCAGGGGGATAGGGGGTAGGGCCAACGAAGCTTTCTTT. This translates into CASRGIGGRANEAFF.

This clone has a handful of counts. The genes are TRBV7-8 and TRBJ1-5; 8 bases fit TRBD1. The CDR3 runs 15 residues. V was pared by 5 bases and J by 5 bases, with 8 bases of the junction left unmatched. Germline CDR1 and CDR2: SGHVS and FQNEAQ. In DNA, the CDR3 is TGTGCCAGCAGCCCGCTGGGACAGGAATATCAGCCCCAGCATTTT. Its protein is CASSPLGQEYQPQHF.

The chain joins TRBV28 to TRBJ1-1; D gene uncertain. The CDR3 is 14 residues long. V gave up 6 bases and J gave up 3 bases, with 14 bases separating them. Germline CDR1 and CDR2: MDHEN and SYDVKM. In nucleotides, the CDR3 is TGTGCCAGCAGCCCCTCTAGTTCCTACACTGAAGCTTTCTTT. Protein sequence: CASSPSSSYTEAFF.

The chain employs TRBV29-1 and TRBJ1-2; D is perhaps TRBD1 (5 bases). The CDR3 loop spans 15 amino acids. V was clipped by 4 bases and J by 8 bases, with 23 bases between them. Germline CDR1 is SQVTM and CDR2 is ANQGSEA. CDR3 amino acids: CSVGRAGALMEGYTF. As DNA, the CDR3 is TGCAGCGTTGGTAGAGCTGGGGCCCTCATGGAAGGCTACACCTTC.

V is TRBV19 and J is TRBJ2-4; TRBD1 matches at 7 bases. The germline V gene encodes CDR1 LNHDA and CDR2 SQIVND (reference sequence). V dropped 5 bases and J dropped 0; count of bases not matched to a gene: 13. This CDR3 region has 18 residues. Written as DNA, the CDR3 is TGTGCCAGTAGTGAACAGGGGACGCTCTTTTTAGCCAAAAACATTCAGTACTTC. It specifies CASSEQGTLFLAKNIQYF.

This chain uses TRBV5-4 with TRBJ2-2, with D possibly being TRBD2 (6 bases). V was clipped by 4 bases and J by 4 bases, with 20 bases between them. Germline loops: CDR1 SGHNT, CDR2 YYREEE (reference sequence). The CDR3 has 17 amino acids. CDR3 DNA: TGTGCCAGCAGCCTGACGGGACTTCAGTCCTCCACCGGGGAGCTGTTTTTT. Its translation is CASSLTGLQSSTGELFF.